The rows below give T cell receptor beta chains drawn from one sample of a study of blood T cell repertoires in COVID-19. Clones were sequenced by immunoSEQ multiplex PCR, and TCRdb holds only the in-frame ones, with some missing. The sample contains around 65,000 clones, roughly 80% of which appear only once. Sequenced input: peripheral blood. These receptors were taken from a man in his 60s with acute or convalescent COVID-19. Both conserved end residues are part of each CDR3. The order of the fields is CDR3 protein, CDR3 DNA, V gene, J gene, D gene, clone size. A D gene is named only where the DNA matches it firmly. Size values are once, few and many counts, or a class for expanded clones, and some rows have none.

CDR3aa: CASSIGTSPLDEQFF; CDR3nt: TGCGCCAGCAGCATCGGGACTAGCCCGTTGGATGAGCAGTTCTTC; v_gene: TRBV5-1; j_gene: TRBJ2-1; d_gene: TRBD2; abundance: once
CDR3aa: CATSDSYGQGEAGELFF; CDR3nt: TGTGCCACCAGTGATTCCTACGGACAGGGGGAAGCCGGGGAGCTGTTTTTT; v_gene: TRBV24-1; j_gene: TRBJ2-2; d_gene: TRBD1; abundance: -
CDR3aa: CASNSYEQYF; CDR3nt: TGTGCCAGCAATAGCTACGAGCAGTACTTC; v_gene: TRBV2; j_gene: TRBJ2-7; d_gene: -; abundance: medium-sized
CDR3aa: CASSLRDRGTDTQYF; CDR3nt: TGTGCCAGCAGTTTAAGGGACAGGGGGACAGATACGCAGTATTTT; v_gene: TRBV28; j_gene: TRBJ2-3; d_gene: TRBD1; abundance: -
CDR3aa: CATTGGENEKLFF; CDR3nt: TGTGCCACTACAGGGGGCGAGAATGAAAAACTGTTTTTT; v_gene: TRBV18; j_gene: TRBJ1-4; d_gene: TRBD1; abundance: once
CDR3aa: CSASIPRGTYGYTF; CDR3nt: TGCAGTGCTAGTATTCCCAGGGGCACCTATGGCTACACCTTC; v_gene: TRBV20-1; j_gene: TRBJ1-2; d_gene: -; abundance: -
CDR3aa: CASSLLTQGYEQYF; CDR3nt: TGTGCCAGCAGTTTGTTAACTCAGGGTTACGAGCAGTACTTC; v_gene: TRBV28; j_gene: TRBJ2-7; d_gene: -; abundance: -
CDR3aa: CASSLLGTSGATYNEQFF; CDR3nt: TGTGCCAGCAGCTTACTTGGGACTAGCGGGGCTACCTACAATGAGCAGTTCTTC; v_gene: TRBV11-2; j_gene: TRBJ2-1; d_gene: TRBD2; abundance: -
CDR3aa: CASSMDGPAGVRNEQFF; CDR3nt: TGCGCCAGCAGCATGGACGGTCCAGCGGGAGTGAGGAATGAGCAGTTCTTC; v_gene: TRBV5-1; j_gene: TRBJ2-1; d_gene: TRBD2; abundance: -
CDR3aa: CASSLGLAGVLETQYF; CDR3nt: TGTGCCAGCAGCCTAGGACTAGCGGGAGTCCTGGAGACCCAGTACTTC; v_gene: TRBV7-3; j_gene: TRBJ2-5; d_gene: TRBD2; abundance: -
CDR3aa: CASSSSGQGAYEQYF; CDR3nt: TGTGCCAGCAGCTCATCCGGACAGGGGGCCTACGAGCAGTACTTC; v_gene: TRBV7-2; j_gene: TRBJ2-7; d_gene: TRBD1; abundance: -
CDR3aa: CASSRSGQATDTQYF; CDR3nt: TGTGCCAGCAGTAGAAGCGGGCAAGCCACAGATACGCAGTATTTT; v_gene: TRBV28; j_gene: TRBJ2-3; d_gene: -; abundance: -
CDR3aa: CASSPTLGRSTEAFF; CDR3nt: TGCGCCAGCAGTCCCACGTTGGGGAGGAGCACTGAAGCTTTCTTT; v_gene: TRBV10-1; j_gene: TRBJ1-1; d_gene: -; abundance: -
CDR3aa: CASSFSGGSNQPQHF; CDR3nt: TGTGCCAGCAGCTTTTCCGGGGGAAGCAATCAGCCCCAGCATTTT; v_gene: TRBV7-2; j_gene: TRBJ1-5; d_gene: -; abundance: -
CDR3aa: CASSLAEYGYTF; CDR3nt: TGTGCCAGCAGTTTGGCGGAATATGGCTACACCTTC; v_gene: TRBV28; j_gene: TRBJ1-2; d_gene: -; abundance: -
CDR3aa: CASSFSNIYSNQPQHF; CDR3nt: TGTGCCAGCAGCTTCAGTAACATTTATAGCAATCAGCCCCAGCATTTT; v_gene: TRBV5-6; j_gene: TRBJ1-5; d_gene: -; abundance: -
CDR3aa: CAVFGGGSSGNTIYF; CDR3nt: TGTGCCGTCTTTGGGGGGGGTAGCTCTGGAAACACCATATATTTT; v_gene: TRBV28; j_gene: TRBJ1-3; d_gene: -; abundance: -
CDR3aa: CASSLGGQGLEQYF; CDR3nt: TGCGCCAGCAGCTTGGGGGGACAGGGTCTCGAGCAGTACTTC; v_gene: TRBV5-1; j_gene: TRBJ2-7; d_gene: TRBD1; abundance: -
CDR3aa: CASSFTVNYGYTF; CDR3nt: TGTGCCAGCAGTTTTACTGTGAACTATGGCTACACCTTC; v_gene: TRBV28; j_gene: TRBJ1-2; d_gene: -; abundance: -
CDR3aa: CASSGDSYGYTF; CDR3nt: TGCGCCAGCAGTGGGGACAGCTATGGCTACACCTTC; v_gene: TRBV10-2; j_gene: TRBJ1-2; d_gene: TRBD1; abundance: -
CDR3aa: CASLEGGNANYGYTF; CDR3nt: TGTGCCAGCCTGGAGGGCGGAAATGCTAACTATGGCTACACCTTC; v_gene: TRBV5-4; j_gene: TRBJ1-2; d_gene: -; abundance: -
CDR3aa: CASRIQGVNEKLFF; CDR3nt: TGTGCCAGCAGAATACAGGGTGTAAATGAAAAACTGTTTTTT; v_gene: TRBV28; j_gene: TRBJ1-4; d_gene: -; abundance: -
CDR3aa: CSVLQGASEAFF; CDR3nt: TGCAGCGTGCTACAGGGGGCTTCGGAAGCTTTCTTT; v_gene: TRBV29-1; j_gene: TRBJ1-1; d_gene: TRBD1; abundance: -
CDR3aa: CASSFGASDITEAFF; CDR3nt: TGTGCCAGCAGTTTTGGCGCCAGCGATATCACTGAAGCTTTCTTT; v_gene: TRBV28; j_gene: TRBJ1-1; d_gene: -; abundance: -
CDR3aa: CSAQGPPNEKLFF; CDR3nt: TGCAGTGCACAGGGACCCCCTAATGAAAAACTGTTTTTT; v_gene: TRBV29-1; j_gene: TRBJ1-4; d_gene: -; abundance: few